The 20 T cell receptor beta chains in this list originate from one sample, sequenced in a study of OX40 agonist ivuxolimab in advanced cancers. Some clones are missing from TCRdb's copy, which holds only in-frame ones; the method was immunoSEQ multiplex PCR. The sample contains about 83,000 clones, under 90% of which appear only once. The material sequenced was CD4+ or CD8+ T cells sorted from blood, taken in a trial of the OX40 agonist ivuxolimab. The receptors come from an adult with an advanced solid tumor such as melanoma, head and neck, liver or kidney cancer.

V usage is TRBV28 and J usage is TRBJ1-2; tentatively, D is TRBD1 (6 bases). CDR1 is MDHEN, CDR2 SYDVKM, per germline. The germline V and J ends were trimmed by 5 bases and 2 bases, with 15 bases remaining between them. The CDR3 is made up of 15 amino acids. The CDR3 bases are TGTGCCAGCAGTCCCTGGGGACAACTAAACTATGGCTACACCTTC. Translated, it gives CASSPWGQLNYGYTF.

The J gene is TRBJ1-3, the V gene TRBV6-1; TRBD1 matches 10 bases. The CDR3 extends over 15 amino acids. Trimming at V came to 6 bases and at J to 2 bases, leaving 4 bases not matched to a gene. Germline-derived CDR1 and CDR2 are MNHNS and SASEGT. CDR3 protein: CASSHGTGAGNTIYF. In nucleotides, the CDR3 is TGTGCCAGCAGCCACGGGACAGGGGCTGGAAACACCATATATTTT.

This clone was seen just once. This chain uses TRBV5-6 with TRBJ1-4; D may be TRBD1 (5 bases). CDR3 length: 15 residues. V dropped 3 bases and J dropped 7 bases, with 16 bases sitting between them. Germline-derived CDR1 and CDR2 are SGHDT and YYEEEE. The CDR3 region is CASSYRDPGGEKLFF. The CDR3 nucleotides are TGTGCCAGCAGCTACCGGGACCCCGGCGGTGAAAAACTGTTTTTT.

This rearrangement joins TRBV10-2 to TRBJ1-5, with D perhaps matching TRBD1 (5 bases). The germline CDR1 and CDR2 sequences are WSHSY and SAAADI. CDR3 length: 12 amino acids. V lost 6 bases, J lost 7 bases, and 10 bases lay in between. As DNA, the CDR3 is TGCGCCAGCAGGGAGGGGAGGCAGCCCCAGCATTTT. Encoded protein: CASREGRQPQHF.

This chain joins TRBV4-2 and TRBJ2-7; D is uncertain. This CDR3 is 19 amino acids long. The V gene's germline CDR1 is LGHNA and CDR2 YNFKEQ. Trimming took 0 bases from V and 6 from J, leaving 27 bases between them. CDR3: CASSQDPVSPWLISGEQYF. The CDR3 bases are TGTGCCAGCAGCCAAGACCCTGTGTCTCCCTGGCTGATCTCGGGCGAGCAGTACTTC.

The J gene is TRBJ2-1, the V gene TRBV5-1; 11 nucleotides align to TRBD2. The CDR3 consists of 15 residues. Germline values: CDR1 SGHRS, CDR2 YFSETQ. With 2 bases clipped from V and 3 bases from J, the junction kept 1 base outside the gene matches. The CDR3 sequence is CASSFGTSGYNEQFF. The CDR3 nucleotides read TGCGCCAGCAGCTTCGGGACTAGCGGCTACAATGAGCAGTTCTTC.

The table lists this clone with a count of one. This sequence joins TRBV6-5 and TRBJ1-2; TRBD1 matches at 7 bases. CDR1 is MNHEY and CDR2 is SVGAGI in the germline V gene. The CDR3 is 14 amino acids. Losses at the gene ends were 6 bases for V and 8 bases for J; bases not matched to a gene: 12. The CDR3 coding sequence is TGTGCCAGCAGATACCTACAGGGGAGGCGCGGCTACACCTTC. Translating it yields CASRYLQGRRGYTF.

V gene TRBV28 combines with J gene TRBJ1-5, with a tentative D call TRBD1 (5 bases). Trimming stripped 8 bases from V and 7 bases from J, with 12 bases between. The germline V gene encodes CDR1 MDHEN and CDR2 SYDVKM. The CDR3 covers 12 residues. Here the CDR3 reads CASGGGTQPQHF. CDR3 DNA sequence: TGTGCCAGCGGGGGAGGTACGCAGCCCCAGCATTTT.

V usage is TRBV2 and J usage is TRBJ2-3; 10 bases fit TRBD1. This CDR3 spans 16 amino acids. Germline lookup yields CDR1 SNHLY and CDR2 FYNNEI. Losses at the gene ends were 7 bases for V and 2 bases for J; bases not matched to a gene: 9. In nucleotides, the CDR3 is TGTGCCAGCACCCAAGAGACAGGGGGCATCACAGATACGCAGTATTTT. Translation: CASTQETGGITDTQYF.

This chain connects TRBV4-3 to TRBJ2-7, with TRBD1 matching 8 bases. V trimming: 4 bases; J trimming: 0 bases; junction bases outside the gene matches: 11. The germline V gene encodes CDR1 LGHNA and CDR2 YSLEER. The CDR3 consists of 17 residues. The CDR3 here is CASSRNLGDRSSYEQYF. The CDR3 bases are TGCGCCAGCAGCCGGAACCTGGGGGACAGGAGCTCCTACGAGCAGTACTTC.

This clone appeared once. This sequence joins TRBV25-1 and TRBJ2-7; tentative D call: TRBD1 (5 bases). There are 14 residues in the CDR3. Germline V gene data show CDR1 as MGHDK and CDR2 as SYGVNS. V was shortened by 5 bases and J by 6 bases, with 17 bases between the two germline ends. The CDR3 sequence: CASSQRGGSGEQYF. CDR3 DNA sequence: TGTGCCAGCAGTCAAAGGGGTGGATCTGGCGAGCAGTACTTC.

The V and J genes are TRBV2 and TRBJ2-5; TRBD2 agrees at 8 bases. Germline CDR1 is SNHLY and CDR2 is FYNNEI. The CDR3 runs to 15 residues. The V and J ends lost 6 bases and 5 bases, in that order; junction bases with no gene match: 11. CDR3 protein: CASSRGGRGSETQYF. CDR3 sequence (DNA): TGTGCCAGCAGCCGGGGGGGAAGGGGAAGCGAGACCCAGTACTTC.

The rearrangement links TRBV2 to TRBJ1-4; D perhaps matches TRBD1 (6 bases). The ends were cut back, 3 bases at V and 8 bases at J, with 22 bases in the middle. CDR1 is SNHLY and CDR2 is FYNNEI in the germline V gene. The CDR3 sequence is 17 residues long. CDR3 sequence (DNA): TGTGCCAGCAGTGATGCTTCCAACGGGGGCCTGAACGAAAAACTGTTTTTT. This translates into CASSDASNGGLNEKLFF.

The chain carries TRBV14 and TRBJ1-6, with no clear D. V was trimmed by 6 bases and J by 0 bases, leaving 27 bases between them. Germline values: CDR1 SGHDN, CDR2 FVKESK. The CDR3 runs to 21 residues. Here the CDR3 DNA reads TGTGCCAGCAGGAAAACAAGCGCTGGGGATCTCTCGAGCTCCTATAATTCACCCCTCCACTTT. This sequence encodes CASRKTSAGDLSSSYNSPLHF. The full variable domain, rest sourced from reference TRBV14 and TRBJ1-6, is EAGVTQFPSHSVIEKGQTVTLRCDPISGHDNLYWYRRVMGKEIKFLLHFVKESKQDESGMPNNRFLAERTGGTYSTLKVQPAELEDSGVYFCASRKTSAGDLSSSYNSPLHFGNGTRLTVT.

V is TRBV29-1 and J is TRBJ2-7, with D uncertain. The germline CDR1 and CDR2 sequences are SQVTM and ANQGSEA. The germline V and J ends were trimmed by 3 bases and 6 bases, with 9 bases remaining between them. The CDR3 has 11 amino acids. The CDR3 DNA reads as TGCAGCGTTGAGAATGCTCGCGAGCAGTACTTC. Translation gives CSVENAREQYF.

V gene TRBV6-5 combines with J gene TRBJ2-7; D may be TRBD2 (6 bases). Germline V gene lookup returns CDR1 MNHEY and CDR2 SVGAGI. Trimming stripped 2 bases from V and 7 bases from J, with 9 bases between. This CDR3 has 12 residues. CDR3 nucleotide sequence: TGTGCCAGCAGTTACAGGAGGGGAGAGCAGTACTTC. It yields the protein CASSYRRGEQYF.

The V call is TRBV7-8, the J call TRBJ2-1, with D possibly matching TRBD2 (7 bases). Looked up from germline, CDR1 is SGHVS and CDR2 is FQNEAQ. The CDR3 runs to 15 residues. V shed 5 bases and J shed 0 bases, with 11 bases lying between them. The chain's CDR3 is CASSRGGPSYNEQFF. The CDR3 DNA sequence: TGTGCCAGCAGCCGCGGGGGCCCCTCCTACAATGAGCAGTTCTTC.

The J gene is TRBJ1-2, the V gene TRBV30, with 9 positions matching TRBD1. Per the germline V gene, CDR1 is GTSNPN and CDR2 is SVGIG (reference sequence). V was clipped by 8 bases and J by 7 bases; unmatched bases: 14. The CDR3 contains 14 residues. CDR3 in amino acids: CASKDRGRVGGYTF. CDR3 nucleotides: TGTGCCAGTAAGGACAGGGGCAGAGTGGGTGGCTACACCTTC.

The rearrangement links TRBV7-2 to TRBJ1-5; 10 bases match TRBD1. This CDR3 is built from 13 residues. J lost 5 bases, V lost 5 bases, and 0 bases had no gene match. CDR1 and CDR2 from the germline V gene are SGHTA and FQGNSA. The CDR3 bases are TGTGCCAGCAGCGGGACAGGGGATCAGCCCCAGCATTTT. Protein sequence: CASSGTGDQPQHF. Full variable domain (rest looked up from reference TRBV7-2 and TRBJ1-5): GAGVSQSPSNKVTEKGKDVELRCDPISGHTALYWYRQSLGQGLEFLIYFQGNSAPDKSGLPSDRFSAERTGGSVSTLTIQRTQQEDSAVYLCASSGTGDQPQHFGDGTRLSIL.

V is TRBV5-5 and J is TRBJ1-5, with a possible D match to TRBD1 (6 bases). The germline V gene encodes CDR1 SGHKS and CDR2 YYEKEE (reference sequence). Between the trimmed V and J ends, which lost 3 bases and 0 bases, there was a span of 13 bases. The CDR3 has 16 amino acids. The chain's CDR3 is CASSYWTDYSNQPQHF. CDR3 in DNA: TGTGCCAGCAGCTACTGGACAGACTATAGCAATCAGCCCCAGCATTTT.